One T cell receptor beta chain is described in this entry. This sample was taken from a study of preoperative IRX-2 immunotherapy in early breast cancer. After removal of 4 bases from V and 7 bases from J, the junction contained 7 bases not matched to a gene. This CDR3 spans 16 amino acids. Germline-derived CDR1 and CDR2 are LNHDA and SQIVND (reference sequence). Here immunoSEQ multiplex PCR was the method, and the copy in TCRdb shows in-frame clones only, minus some. The top ten hold roughly 2% of the sample, which has about 98,000 clones, 86% seen once. Regarding treatment: preoperative locoregional IRX-2 cytokine immunotherapy.

The origin of this receptor is a human donor with breast cancer. The sequencing used tumor tissue, collected after IRX-2 immunotherapy. The J gene is TRBJ2-1, the V gene TRBV19, with 13 bases matching TRBD2. CDR3: CASSTRTSGSVNEQFF. CDR3 DNA sequence: TGTGCCAGTAGTACGCGGACTAGCGGGAGTGTGAATGAGCAGTTCTTC.